This T cell receptor beta chain was captured by sequencing in a study of T cell responses to AZD1222 COVID-19 vaccine. Study-wide results and limits: Nearly half of the spike-specific TCRs reportedly recognize variant regions that carry no mutations. The donor group comprised mostly white British people and more females; the analysis possibly underestimated clonal diversity. Following two doses of AZD1222, Spike-specific TCR breadth and depth rose.

Generated by immunoSEQ multiplex PCR, the TCRdb table keeps only in-frame clones and is missing some. The sample holds nearly 35,000 clones, approximately 80% seen once. Some second doses came at about 4 weeks and others at about 12 weeks; these were pooled. V lost 4 bases to trimming and J lost 0 bases, with 18 bases between them. There are 18 residues in the CDR3. Germline lookup yields CDR1 LGHDT and CDR2 YNNKEL (reference sequence). Worth noting for this clone: Its antigen is not identified.

V is TRBV3-1 (or the pseudogene TRBV3-2) and J is TRBJ2-2; D may be TRBD2 (6 bases). This specimen was peripheral blood, taken 28 days after the second AZD1222 dose. The origin of this receptor is an adult who received the AZD1222 COVID-19 vaccine. CDR3 residues: CASSPELWGVTNTGELFF. The CDR3 DNA is TGTGCCAGCAGCCCGGAGTTATGGGGGGTAACGAACACCGGGGAGCTGTTTTTT.